The source of this T cell receptor (beta chain) is a study of shared clonotypes between healthy human individuals (dated by TCRdb to 2020 to 2021). About the study as a whole: The cohort included three men and a couple of women between 18 and 49 years of age. For each donor, CD4 naive and CD4 memory were each given three plates, CD8 naive was given two plates, and CD8 memory was given one plate. To increase sequencing depth and limit assay-specific biases, different laboratories used diverse techniques to prepare libraries and sequence TCR repertoires. Leukapheresis yielded between about 0.85 and 10 billion PBMCs per donor. The study deeply sequenced blood TCR repertoires of five healthy adults to estimate repertoire size and the extent of clonotype sharing between individuals. The research as a whole found: Incomplete sequencing was indicated by rarefaction of sorted-subset datasets, despite the large sequencing depth. The small number of donors limited the genetic and exposure-history diversity represented. Sampling was limited to blood, and TCR repertoires in tissue likely differ from TCR repertoires in blood. Naive subsets generally had larger estimated clonotype richness than memory subsets did. Approximately 5% of naive CD4, roughly 3.5% of naive CD8, 2.3% of memory CD4, and around 0.4% of memory CD8 clonotypes were shared across several donors. Pairwise subsampling led to the expectation that sequencing depth would affect the degree of clonotype sharing among donors. Clonotypes shared by all four sorted-subset donors showed higher generation probabilities than non-shared clonotypes.

CD8 naive samples were obtained by positive selection for CCR7 among CD45RO-negative cells, yielding a CD45RA+CCR7+ population from which TemRA cells were excluded. The donors were healthy, HIV-negative adults with no recently reported acute infections or vaccinations. Every donor was a Caucasian adult living in Nashville, Tennessee, USA. After blood collection by leukapheresis, PBMCs were isolated using Ficoll-Histopaque density gradient centrifugation and then cryopreserved in the vapor phase of liquid nitrogen. Purity and quantity of every magnetically sorted T cell population were checked by analytical flow cytometry. Genomic DNA was isolated from each sorted fraction and quantified by UV absorbance on a Nanodrop 2000c. Trimming removed 7 bases from V and 0 bases from J; the gene matches leave 7 bases unexplained. The CDR3 covers 15 residues, taking in both the cysteine and the phenylalanine. Of all the DNA, just the CDR3 is kept, 45 bases in frame from base 1. The germline V gene sets CDR1 to SGHVS and CDR2 to FNYEAQ.

On this clone: Its antigen is not yet known. No quality values exist for individual bases; no much larger clone is one base distant.

Using the deep immunoSEQ assay, TCR CDR3 regions were amplified from genomic DNA by multiplex PCR. Extracted genomic DNA from each cell subset was spread evenly across all wells of several immunoSEQ 96-well plates, with each plate serving as a replicate. For sorted subsets, each replicate PCR was loaded with roughly 200 ng genomic DNA, equivalent to 30,000 or so T cell genomes. Purified libraries were measured with a Qubit 3.0 fluorometer, size-checked on a Bioanalyzer 2100, and measured again with the KAPA Library Quantification kit. Each immunoSEQ 96-well plate was sequenced on its own single-read 150-cycle Illumina NextSeq 550 flow cell. In the paper's pipeline: Because only junctional sequences without quality scores were contained in the immunoSEQ output, filtering matching that applied to full-length reads could not be performed. To assign V/J genes and CDR3, sequences were annotated against IMGT germline references using PyIR, a Python wrapper for IgBLAST v1.9. Reads with weak V/J assignments (E-value above 1e-6), missing CDR3, stop codons, out-of-frame junctions, or ambiguous translated residues were removed. A V3J clonotype was defined by an identical inferred V gene, J gene, and CDR3 amino acid sequence. Percentage overlap between repertoires was computed as shared unique clonotypes divided by the size of the smaller repertoire. Three approaches were used to assess repertoire richness: RTK rarefaction, the Chao1 estimator, and Recon v2.1 estimates of unobserved clonotypes. Generation probabilities were computed with OLGA for all TCRbeta clonotypes obtained by the gDNA method from several donors. In TCRdb, the immuneACCESS table is reduced to in-frame sequences with V and J assigned. These tables do not hold every clone; where another copy was compared, an unresolved V gene accounts for under half, and the others remain unexplained. D and trimming were read from the DNA, whereas the V and J calls and clone size are those reported in that table. In this sample the table shows hundreds of thousands of clones, roughly 95% of which occur a single time. Approximately 0.12% of the sample rests with the top ten.

Sequences were obtained from naive CD8+ T cells sorted from blood. The cell subset or site label corresponds to: CD45RA+CCR7+. The chain is assembled from TRBV7-6 and TRBJ2-3; TRBD1 fits 7 bases in the junction. This clonotype was obtained from a woman aged 25 to 39 in good health. The DNA reads TGTGCCAGCATCGGAAGGGGGCAGAGCACAGATACGCAGTATTTT. It is translated as CASIGRGQSTDTQYF.